Following are 21 T cell receptor beta chains from one sample sequenced in a study of blood T cell repertoires in COVID-19. Assay: immunoSEQ multiplex PCR; the TCRdb copy retains only in-frame clones and omits some. The table lists hundreds of thousands of clones, 84% of them singletons. The specimen was peripheral blood. The receptor set was obtained from a human donor in a cohort sampled during active COVID-19.

J is TRBJ2-1 and V is TRBV6-5, with 9 nucleotides matching TRBD1. The CDR3 runs 13 residues. The junction had 6 bases not matched to a gene; V was cut back by 6 bases and J by 9 bases. Germline loops: CDR1 MNHEY, CDR2 SVGAGI. Here the CDR3 reads CASSGTGLVEQFF. DNA of the CDR3: TGTGCCAGCAGCGGGACAGGGTTGGTTGAGCAGTTCTTC.

The chain has TRBV6-9 and TRBJ2-7, with a tentative D call TRBD1 (5 bases). The CDR3 has 14 residues. Germline V gives CDR1 MNHGY, CDR2 SVAAGI. V lost 7 bases, J lost 0 bases, and 13 bases lay in between. CDR3 sequence (DNA): TGTGCCAGCAACCCTCGACAGAGCTCCTACGAGCAGTACTTC. The encoded protein is CASNPRQSSYEQYF.

The gene calls are TRBV27 and TRBJ1-4, with TRBD1 matching 9 bases. Germline V gene sequence: CDR1 MNHEY, CDR2 SMNVEV (reference sequence). Trimming at V came to 6 bases and at J to 3 bases, leaving 2 bases not matched to a gene. The length of the CDR3 is 14 residues. The CDR3 reads CASSRQGANEKLFF. DNA for the CDR3: TGTGCCAGCAGCCGACAGGGGGCTAATGAAAAACTGTTTTTT.

This chain uses TRBV5-8 with TRBJ2-5; 9 bases are shared with TRBD1. The CDR3 consists of 14 residues. Germline CDR1 SGHTS, CDR2 YDEGEE. With 4 bases clipped from V and 7 bases from J, the junction kept 8 bases outside the gene matches. The CDR3 here is CASSLGQGMGTQYF. CDR3 coding DNA: TGTGCCAGCAGCCTGGGACAGGGAATGGGGACCCAGTACTTC.

This sequence joins TRBV5-4 and TRBJ1-2, with D possibly being TRBD1 (6 bases). Germline loops: CDR1 SGHNT, CDR2 YYREEE (reference sequence). V was clipped by 3 bases and J by 5 bases, with 11 bases between them. The CDR3 loop spans 13 amino acids. The CDR3 coding sequence is TGTGCCAGCAGCTCACAGGGCGCTTATGGCTACACCTTC. Protein sequence: CASSSQGAYGYTF.

The chain couples TRBV28 to TRBJ1-6; TRBD1 matches 7 bases. The V gene end was trimmed by 5 bases and the J gene end by 12 bases; junction bases not matched to a gene: 13. The CDR3 has 15 residues. Germline CDR1 is MDHEN and CDR2 is SYDVKM. CDR3 sequence (DNA): TGTGCCAGCAGTGGGACAGCAGGACCCACCAGACCCCTCCACTTT. Amino acid sequence: CASSGTAGPTRPLHF.

This chain joins TRBV11-3 and TRBJ2-7; 9 nucleotides align to TRBD1. CDR1 SGHNT and CDR2 YENEEA come from the germline V gene. The V gene end was trimmed by 3 bases and the J gene end by 4 bases; junction bases not matched to a gene: 7. There are 15 residues in the CDR3. CDR3 sequence: CASSFGTGRGYEQYF. DNA for the CDR3: TGTGCCAGCAGCTTTGGGACAGGGAGAGGTTACGAGCAGTACTTC. The full variable domain, with the rest looked up from reference TRBV11-3 and TRBJ2-7, is EAGVVQSPRYKIIEKKQPVAFWCNPISGHNTLYWYLQNLGQGPELLIRYENEEAVDDSQLPKDRFSAERLKGVDSTLKIQPAELGDSAVYLCASSFGTGRGYEQYFGPGTRLTVT.

The J gene is TRBJ1-1, the V gene TRBV6-5; D is undetermined. Germline CDR1 reads MNHEY; CDR2 reads SVGAGI. This CDR3 has 13 amino acids. V lost 11 bases, J lost 1 base, and 14 bases lay in between. CDR3 in amino acids: CAAVNRENTEAFF. Written as DNA, the CDR3 is TGTGCCGCTGTGAACAGAGAGAACACTGAAGCTTTCTTT.

The chain uses TRBV10-2 and TRBJ2-1; D may be TRBD2 (6 bases). Germline CDR1 and CDR2: WSHSY and SAAADI. Trimming shortened V by 4 bases and J by 6 bases, and 10 bases separated the two germline ends. This CDR3 spans 13 amino acids. The CDR3 reads CASSVTGGNEQFF. The CDR3 DNA reads TGCGCCAGCAGTGTAACCGGGGGCAATGAGCAGTTCTTC.

The chain joins TRBV7-2 to TRBJ1-2, with TRBD1 as a possible D gene (6 bases). Germline V lookup: CDR1 SGHTA, CDR2 FQGNSA. The germline V and J ends were trimmed by 10 bases and 3 bases, with 21 bases remaining between them. This CDR3 is built from 15 residues. The CDR3 nucleotides are TGTGCCACGAAGGGGGTTGAACGGCTCGACTATGGCTACACCTTC. Protein sequence: CATKGVERLDYGYTF.

This sequence joins TRBV27 and TRBJ1-3; possible D gene TRBD1, 6 bases. The germline V gene has CDR1 MNHEY and CDR2 SMNVEV (reference sequence). This CDR3 contains 15 residues. Deletions cut 4 bases from V and 3 bases from J, with 13 bases between. The CDR3 DNA reads TGTGCCAGCAGTTCGGGGGGGGCAGGTGGAAACACCATATATTTT. It codes for CASSSGGAGGNTIYF.

This chain links TRBV6-8 with TRBJ2-6, with 10 bases aligning to TRBD1. The V and J ends lost 9 bases and 2 bases, in that order; junction bases with no gene match: 1. This CDR3 is 14 amino acids long. CDR1 MNHGY and CDR2 SAAAGT come from the germline V gene. The CDR3 loop is CARTGGAGANVLTF. CDR3 bases: TGTGCCAGGACAGGGGGCGCTGGGGCCAACGTCCTGACTTTC.

The rearrangement joins TRBV5-8 to TRBJ1-6, with unresolved D. Germline V gene lookup returns CDR1 SGHTS and CDR2 YDEGEE. V shed 2 bases and J shed 0 bases, with 21 bases lying between them. The CDR3 is made up of 20 amino acids. Here the CDR3 reads CASSLGGGGPLSSYNSPLHF. CDR3 coding DNA: TGTGCCAGCAGCTTAGGTGGAGGTGGGCCTCTAAGCTCCTATAATTCACCCCTCCACTTT.

The CDR3 nucleotides read TGTGCCAGCAGCCAAGGGTTCGGGGGGTTGACCGGGGAGCTGTTTTTT. Its translation is CASSQGFGGLTGELFF. The chain uses TRBV3-1 (or the pseudogene TRBV3-2) and TRBJ2-2; the match to TRBD2 covers 7 bases. The CDR3 covers 16 residues. V was pared by 1 base and J by 5 bases, with 7 bases of the junction left unmatched. Germline CDR1 LGHDT, CDR2 YNNKEL (reference sequence).

V and J are TRBV10-2 and TRBJ2-3; D may be TRBD1 (6 bases). There are 15 residues in the CDR3. V was trimmed by 7 bases and J by 2 bases, leaving 16 bases between them. Germline CDR1 reads WSHSY; CDR2 reads SAAADI. This chain's CDR3 is CASISDRASTDTQYF. In nucleotides, the CDR3 is TGCGCCAGCATCTCGGACAGAGCTTCCACAGATACGCAGTATTTT.

This chain connects TRBV29-1 to TRBJ2-1, with 9 bases that match TRBD1. The germline CDR1 and CDR2 sequences are SQVTM and ANQGSEA. With 5 bases clipped from V and 3 bases from J, the junction kept 5 bases outside the gene matches. The CDR3 length is 14 residues. CDR3 nucleotides: TGCAGCGTTCTGGGACAGGGAATCTACAATGAGCAGTTCTTC. Amino acid sequence: CSVLGQGIYNEQFF.

The table lists this clone with a few counts. The CDR3 nucleotides are TGTGCCAGCAGTGGACAGCCCATGAACACTGAAGCTTTCTTT. Residues: CASSGQPMNTEAFF. The chain employs TRBV2 and TRBJ1-1; perhaps TRBD1 as D (5 bases). In germline, CDR1 is SNHLY, CDR2 FYNNEI. Trimming pared 4 bases from V and 0 bases from J, leaving 9 bases between. The CDR3 loop spans 14 amino acids.

The chain uses TRBV7-8 and TRBJ2-7; 7 bases align to TRBD1. This CDR3 spans 14 amino acids. V shed 5 bases and J 0 bases; nucleotides not matched to a gene: 4. Germline CDR1 SGHVS, CDR2 FQNEAQ. This chain's CDR3 is CASSHGTDSYEQYF. The CDR3, as DNA: TGTGCCAGCAGCCACGGGACAGACTCCTACGAGCAGTACTTC.

This chain joins TRBV18 and TRBJ2-4, with a weak D call TRBD2 (6 bases). This CDR3 spans 14 amino acids. CDR1 KGHSH and CDR2 LQKENI come from the germline V gene. The V end was cut by 5 bases, the J end by 1 base, with 9 bases between. This CDR3 is CASSREVAKNIQYF. CDR3 nucleotide sequence: TGTGCCAGCTCAAGGGAGGTCGCCAAAAACATTCAGTACTTC. Together with reference TRBV18 and TRBJ2-4, the CDR3 gives the full variable domain: NAGVMQNPRHLVRRRGQEARLRCSPMKGHSHVYWYRQLPEEGLKFMVYLQKENIIDESGMPKERFSAEFPKEGPSILRIQQVVRGDSAAYFCASSREVAKNIQYFGAGTRLSVL.

This chain links TRBV6-5 with TRBJ2-1, with a possible D match to TRBD1 (5 bases). The germline V gene encodes CDR1 MNHEY and CDR2 SVGAGI. The CDR3 extends over 13 amino acids. V shed 6 bases and J shed 2 bases, with 8 bases lying between them. CDR3 loop: CASRKTAYNEQFF. CDR3 sequence (DNA): TGTGCCAGCAGGAAGACAGCCTACAATGAGCAGTTCTTC.

The chain joins TRBV28 to TRBJ1-2; tentative D call: TRBD1 (6 bases). Trimming cost V 4 bases and J 7 bases, with 22 bases left between them. The germline V gene has CDR1 MDHEN and CDR2 SYDVKM. The CDR3 extends over 16 amino acids. Written as DNA, the CDR3 is TGTGCCAGCAGTTATAGGGGGGGGAAAGGTGGTGGTGGCTACACCTTC. It is translated as CASSYRGGKGGGGYTF.